This entry lists 23 T cell receptor beta chains sequenced from one sample in a study of blood T cell repertoires in COVID-19. The assay was immunoSEQ multiplex PCR, and TCRdb's table has in-frame clones only and misses some. In the table there are some 250,000 clones, roughly 86% of which are singletons. The sample comprised peripheral blood. Every receptor here comes from an older man with acute or convalescent COVID-19.

This rearrangement joins TRBV4-3 to TRBJ1-2; D uncertain. With 3 bases removed from V and 6 bases from J, the gap between germline ends came to 11 bases. Per germline, CDR1 LGHNA and CDR2 YSLEER. The CDR3 covers 13 residues. CDR3 DNA: TGCGCCAGCAGCCAGACCGCCGCGGATGGCTACACCTTC. Translated: CASSQTAADGYTF.

The V and J genes are TRBV6-5 and TRBJ1-5; D remains ambiguous. V was pared by 5 bases and J by 3 bases, with 11 bases between. The CDR3 contains 14 residues. Germline-derived CDR1 and CDR2 are MNHEY and SVGAGI. CDR3 amino acids: CASSLAGNNQPQHF. Written as DNA, the CDR3 is TGTGCCAGCAGTCTTGCGGGGAACAATCAGCCCCAGCATTTT.

The chain combines TRBV19 with TRBJ1-1; D is undetermined. The CDR3 length is 14 residues. V lost 1 base, J lost 1 base, and 7 bases lay in between. Germline V gives CDR1 LNHDA, CDR2 SQIVND (reference sequence). The chain's CDR3 is CASSIGAGNTEAFF. The CDR3 nucleotides are TGTGCCAGTAGTATAGGTGCAGGGAACACTGAAGCTTTCTTT.

This rearrangement joins TRBV5-3 to TRBJ1-5; a weak D match, TRBD1 (6 bases). TRBV5-3 counts as an open reading frame of uncertain function. V dropped 5 bases and J dropped 4 bases, with 13 bases sitting between them. This CDR3 comprises 14 residues. The CDR3 region is CARRPDQGNQPQHF. The CDR3 DNA is TGTGCCAGAAGACCTGACCAGGGGAATCAGCCCCAGCATTTT.

The chain combines TRBV4-1 with TRBJ1-2; the D gene is possibly TRBD1 (5 bases). Trimming removed 6 bases at V and 5 bases at J, with 22 bases between. The CDR3 is 16 residues long. In germline, CDR1 is MGHRA, CDR2 YSYEKL. The CDR3 spells CASSTGPGGGRYGYTF. CDR3 nucleotides: TGCGCCAGCAGTACCGGGCCCGGGGGGGGACGATATGGCTACACCTTC.

This clone was picked up a small number of times. CDR3 DNA sequence: TGTGCCAGCAGCTCCCTCCGGGACAGCTACGAGCAGTACTTC. Protein product: CASSSLRDSYEQYF. The chain carries TRBV7-2 and TRBJ2-7; TRBD1 matches at 7 bases. The CDR3 spans 14 residues. Germline V gene data show CDR1 as SGHTA and CDR2 as FQGNSA. The J segment lost 3 bases and the V segment lost 4 bases, leaving 6 bases of the junction unmatched.

The V call is TRBV6-2 or TRBV6-3, the J call TRBJ1-6; weak D call: TRBD1 (6 bases). From germline, CDR1 is MNHEY and CDR2 SVGEGT. The CDR3 is 15 amino acids. Trimming removed 5 bases from V and 2 bases from J, with 10 bases in between. The CDR3 sequence: CASSRTGPYNSPLHF. DNA of the CDR3: TGTGCCAGCAGTAGAACAGGGCCCTATAATTCACCCCTCCACTTT.

V is TRBV7-3 and J is TRBJ2-3; TRBD2 aligns across 8 bases. From germline, CDR1 is SGHTA and CDR2 FQGTGA. This CDR3 comprises 15 residues. Trimming at V came to 2 bases and at J to 4 bases, leaving 5 bases not matched to a gene. The CDR3, as DNA: TGTGCCAGCAGCTTATCCCGGGAGGGAGCAGATACGCAGTATTTT. It is translated as CASSLSREGADTQYF.

This chain connects TRBV6-5 to TRBJ2-2; 9 nucleotides align to TRBD1. The J segment lost 0 bases and the V segment lost 6 bases, leaving 2 bases of the junction unmatched. The CDR3 is 15 amino acids. Germline loops: CDR1 MNHEY, CDR2 SVGAGI. The CDR3 DNA is TGTGCCAGCAGACGGACAGGGGCGAACACCGGGGAGCTGTTTTTT. This gives the protein CASRRTGANTGELFF.

The rearrangement uses TRBV5-1 and TRBJ2-2; 13 bases align to TRBD2. With V trimmed by 2 bases and J by 7 bases, 8 bases remained unmatched. CDR1 and CDR2 (germline): SGHRS, YFSETQ. The CDR3 runs 17 residues. DNA for the CDR3: TGCGCCAGCAGCTTCCGGACTAGCGGGAGTTTAGACGGGGAGCTGTTTTTT. Its protein is CASSFRTSGSLDGELFF. The full variable domain, rest sourced from reference TRBV5-1 and TRBJ2-2, is KAGVTQTPRYLIKTRGQQVTLSCSPISGHRSVSWYQQTPGQGLQFLFEYFSETQRNKGNFPGRFSGRQFSNSRSEMNVSTLELGDSALYLCASSFRTSGSLDGELFFGEGSRLTVL.

This clone was counted a single time. The V gene is TRBV6-5, the J gene TRBJ1-1; the match to TRBD1 covers 7 bases. V gave up 6 bases and J gave up 4 bases; unmatched junction bases: 8. This CDR3 is built from 14 residues. The germline V gene has CDR1 MNHEY and CDR2 SVGAGI. In DNA, the CDR3 is TGTGCCAGCAGAACTACAGGGGTGGGCACTGAAGCTTTCTTT. Protein product: CASRTTGVGTEAFF.

The rearrangement joins TRBV2 to TRBJ2-2; 8 bases are a match to TRBD2. Looked up from germline, CDR1 is SNHLY and CDR2 is FYNNEI. The ends lost 6 bases at V and 6 bases at J; junction bases unmatched: 6. The CDR3 contains 14 residues. CDR3 region: CASRTGLGAGELFF. The CDR3 bases are TGTGCCAGCAGAACGGGACTAGGAGCCGGGGAGCTGTTTTTT.

This chain connects TRBV28 to TRBJ2-7; 8 positions agree with TRBD2. Looked up from germline, CDR1 is MDHEN and CDR2 is SYDVKM. V shed 7 bases and J 3 bases; nucleotides not matched to a gene: 8. The CDR3 loop spans 14 amino acids. CDR3 region: CASKVGGARYEQYF. CDR3 nucleotide sequence: TGTGCCAGCAAAGTCGGGGGGGCGCGCTACGAGCAGTACTTC.

The chain combines TRBV7-2 with TRBJ1-2, with a tentative D call TRBD1 (5 bases). CDR1 is SGHTA, CDR2 FQGNSA, per germline. Trimming took off 5 bases at V and 7 bases at J, with 17 bases between the two ends. The CDR3 is 14 residues long. For the CDR3, the DNA is TGTGCCAGCAGCCTAGGGGCCCTATCAGGTGGCTACACCTTC. Residues: CASSLGALSGGYTF. Full variable domain (remainder filled in from reference TRBV7-2 and TRBJ1-2): GAGVSQSPSNKVTEKGKDVELRCDPISGHTALYWYRQSLGQGLEFLIYFQGNSAPDKSGLPSDRFSAERTGGSVSTLTIQRTQQEDSAVYLCASSLGALSGGYTFGSGTRLTVV.

The V and J genes are TRBV12-3 or TRBV12-4 and TRBJ1-1, with D uncertain. Trimming left V 7 bases short and J 2 bases short, with 5 bases between. The CDR3 loop spans 11 amino acids. This chain's CDR3 is CASTPNTEAFF. CDR3 in DNA: TGTGCCAGCACCCCAAACACTGAAGCTTTCTTT.

The V gene is TRBV7-2, the J gene TRBJ1-1; D perhaps matches TRBD1 (6 bases). The CDR3 has 15 amino acids. V was cut by 1 base and J by 5 bases, with 14 bases left in between. The germline gives CDR1 SGHTA, CDR2 FQGNSA. This CDR3 reads CASSLGLTGKTEAFF. The CDR3 nucleotides read TGTGCCAGCAGCTTAGGACTAACAGGGAAAACTGAAGCTTTCTTT.

The CDR3 DNA is TGTGCCAGCAGCTTACGGGTAGTAATGAGCACTGAAGCTTTCTTT. Translation: CASSLRVVMSTEAFF. The chain recombines TRBV5-8 with TRBJ1-1, with D unresolved. The CDR3 totals 15 residues. CDR1 SGHTS and CDR2 YDEGEE come from the germline V gene. Trimming cost V 2 bases and J 4 bases, with 15 bases left between them.

As DNA, the CDR3 is TGTGCCAGCAGAGCGGGGACAGGGGGCTACGAGCAGTACTTC. Protein: CASRAGTGGYEQYF. This sequence joins TRBV2 and TRBJ2-7, with TRBD1 matching 11 bases. CDR3 length equals 14 residues. J was trimmed by 3 bases and V by 6 bases; bases with no gene match: 4. Germline V gives CDR1 SNHLY, CDR2 FYNNEI.

The rearrangement links TRBV19 to TRBJ2-5; maybe TRBD2 (6 bases). V was shortened by 5 bases and J by 4 bases, with 14 bases between the two germline ends. Germline CDR1 LNHDA, CDR2 SQIVND (reference sequence). CDR3 size: 14 residues. The CDR3 region has the DNA TGTGCCAGTAGTTTTCATCTGGAGGGAGAGACCCAGTACTTC. Its translation: CASSFHLEGETQYF.

CDR3 region: CASSQTGQGLINEKLFF. CDR3 DNA: TGCGCCAGCAGCCAAACGGGACAGGGTCTGATTAATGAAAAACTGTTTTTT. The rearrangement links TRBV4-3 to TRBJ1-4; 9 bases line up with TRBD1. The CDR3 is 17 residues long. The junction had 8 bases not matched to a gene; V was cut back by 2 bases and J by 4 bases. The V gene's germline CDR1 is LGHNA and CDR2 YSLEER.

This clone was counted once. The gene calls are TRBV6-5 and TRBJ1-5; D ambiguous. V lost 4 bases and J 1 base, leaving 8 bases between the germline ends. The germline V gene has CDR1 MNHEY and CDR2 SVGAGI. The CDR3 totals 14 residues. CDR3 bases: TGTGCCAGCAGTTGGACGGGGAGCAATCAGCCCCAGCATTTT. Protein: CASSWTGSNQPQHF.

The chain combines TRBV18 with TRBJ2-7, with TRBD1 matching over 8 bases. Germline V CDR1 and CDR2: KGHSH, LQKENI. The V gene end was trimmed by 6 bases and the J gene end by 5 bases; junction bases not matched to a gene: 9. The CDR3 is made up of 14 amino acids. The CDR3 region is CASSPTGARNEQYF. The CDR3 region has the DNA TGTGCCAGCTCGCCGACAGGGGCGAGGAACGAGCAGTACTTC.

The chain employs TRBV5-1 and TRBJ1-5; TRBD1 matches at 7 bases. Germline trimming cut 4 bases from V and 7 bases from J; bases unmatched to any gene: 8. Germline V gives CDR1 SGHRS, CDR2 YFSETQ. The CDR3 totals 14 residues. DNA of the CDR3: TGCGCCAGCAGCCCGGAGGGGGCAGGGCAGCCCCAGCATTTT. It yields the protein CASSPEGAGQPQHF.